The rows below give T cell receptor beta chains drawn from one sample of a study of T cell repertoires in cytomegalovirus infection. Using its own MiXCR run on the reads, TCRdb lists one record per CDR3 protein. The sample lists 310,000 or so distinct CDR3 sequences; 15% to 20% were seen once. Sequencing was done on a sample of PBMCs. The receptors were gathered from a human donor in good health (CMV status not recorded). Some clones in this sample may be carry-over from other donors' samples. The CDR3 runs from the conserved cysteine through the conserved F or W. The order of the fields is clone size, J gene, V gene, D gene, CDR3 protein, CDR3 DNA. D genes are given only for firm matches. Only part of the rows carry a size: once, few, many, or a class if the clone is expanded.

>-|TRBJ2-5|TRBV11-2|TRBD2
CASSTSGGLGETQYF
TGTGCCAGCAGTACTAGCGGGGGCCTAGGGGAGACCCAGTACTTC
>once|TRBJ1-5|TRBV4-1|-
CASGEGPSNQPQHF
TGCGCCAGCGGTGAAGGACCGAGCAATCAGCCCCAGCATTTT
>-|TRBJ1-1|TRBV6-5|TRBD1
CANSPPGQEAFF
TGTGCCAACAGTCCGCCGGGACAGGAAGCTTTCTTT
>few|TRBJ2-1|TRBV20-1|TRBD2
CSARILGLADNEQFF
TGCAGTGCTAGAATTTTAGGACTAGCGGACAATGAGCAGTTCTTC
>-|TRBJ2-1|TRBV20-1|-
CSAANTLLSSYNEQFF
TGCAGTGCTGCCAACACCTTATTAAGCTCCTACAATGAGCAGTTCTTC
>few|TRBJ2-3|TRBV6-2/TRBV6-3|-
CASTPEGGSQYF
TGTGCCAGCACGCCCGAGGGGGGCTCGCAGTATTTT
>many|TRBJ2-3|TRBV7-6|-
CASSLAGAGTDTQYF
TGTGCCAGCAGCTTGGCGGGGGCCGGTACAGATACGCAGTATTTT
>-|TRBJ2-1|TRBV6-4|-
CASSDSKGDPQRPYNEQFF
TGTGCCAGCAGTGACTCTAAGGGGGACCCTCAAAGGCCCTACAATGAGCAGTTCTTC
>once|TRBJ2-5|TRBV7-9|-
CASSPTLETQYF
TGTGCCAGCAGCCCCACCTTAGAGACCCAGTACTTC
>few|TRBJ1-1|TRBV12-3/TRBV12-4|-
CASRDNAEAFF
TGTGCCAGCAGGGATAATGCTGAAGCTTTCTTT
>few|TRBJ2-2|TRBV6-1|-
CASMRAPLITGELFF
TGTGCCTCGATGCGGGCCCCTCTTATCACCGGGGAGCTGTTTTTT
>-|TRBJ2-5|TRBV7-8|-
CASSLARDPQYF
TGTGCCAGCAGCTTAGCGCGAGACCCCCAGTACTTC
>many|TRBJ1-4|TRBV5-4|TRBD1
CASSLQGAGGEKLFF
TGTGCCAGCAGCTTGCAGGGGGCTGGAGGTGAAAAACTGTTTTTT
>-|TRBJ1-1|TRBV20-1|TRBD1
CSATGQANTEAFF
TGCAGTGCGACGGGACAGGCGAACACTGAAGCTTTCTTT
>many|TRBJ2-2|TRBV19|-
CASSASSGELFF
TGTGCCAGTAGTGCTAGCTCCGGGGAGCTGTTTTTT
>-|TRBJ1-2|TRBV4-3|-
CASSQDRQNSNYGYTF
TGCGCCAGCAGCCAAGATAGGCAGAACTCTAACTATGGCTACACCTTC
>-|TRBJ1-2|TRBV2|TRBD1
CASSINRGPNYGYTF
TGTGCCAGCAGTATCAACAGGGGGCCTAACTATGGCTACACCTTC
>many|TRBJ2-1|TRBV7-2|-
CASSLVAGAYNEQFF
TGTGCCAGCAGCTTAGTGGCGGGGGCATACAATGAGCAGTTCTTC
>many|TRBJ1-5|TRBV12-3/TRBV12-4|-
CASSSQGTLNQPQHF
TGTGCCAGCAGTTCGCAGGGAACACTCAATCAGCCCCAGCATTTT
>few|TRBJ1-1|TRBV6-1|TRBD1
CASSFGQGASEAFF
TGTGCCAGCAGTTTCGGACAGGGGGCGTCTGAAGCTTTCTTT
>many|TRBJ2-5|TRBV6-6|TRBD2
CASGRGVGETQYF
TGTGCCAGCGGGCGGGGGGTCGGGGAGACCCAGTACTTC
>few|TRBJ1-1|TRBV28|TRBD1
CASSYRGNQDTEAFF
TGTGCCAGCAGTTACAGGGGGAATCAGGACACTGAAGCTTTCTTT
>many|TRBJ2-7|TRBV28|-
CASSSPPRIAYEQYF
TGTGCCAGCAGTTCCCCCCCCAGGATCGCCTACGAGCAGTACTTC
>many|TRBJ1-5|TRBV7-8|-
CASSLDSGREPQHF
TGTGCCAGCAGCTTAGATTCAGGAAGGGAGCCCCAGCATTTT
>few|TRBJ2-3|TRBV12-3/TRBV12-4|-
CASSYTAGTPHTQYF
TGTGCCAGCAGTTACACCGCCGGGACCCCCCATACGCAGTATTTT
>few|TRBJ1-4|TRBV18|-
CASSTNEKLFF
TGTGCCAGCTCAACTAATGAAAAACTGTTTTTT
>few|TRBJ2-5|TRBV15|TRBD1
CATSGDRDQETQYF
TGTGCCACCAGCGGTGACAGGGACCAAGAGACCCAGTACTTC
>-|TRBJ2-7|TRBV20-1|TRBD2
CSARGTSRFDVSYEQYF
TGCAGTGCTCGCGGGACTAGTCGTTTCGATGTCTCCTACGAGCAGTACTTC